Shown below are 32 T cell receptor beta chains from a single sample sequenced in a study of T-cell memory formation after mild COVID-19. One entry per CDR3 protein, called by TCRdb with MiXCR from the 5' RACE reads. The sample lists 500,000 to 600,000 distinct CDR3 sequences; approximately 18% were seen once. Input material: PBMCs or a T cell subset sorted from them (not recorded which). These receptors were obtained from an adult woman who had mild COVID-19 (a few samples of this study predate the infection). Cell type and time point are not known.

This clonotype has just a few counts. This sequence joins TRBV5-1 and TRBJ2-1; 7 nucleotides line up with TRBD2. Germline V gene data show CDR1 as SGHRS and CDR2 as YFSETQ. There are 14 residues in the CDR3. V gave up 4 bases and J gave up 8 bases; unmatched junction bases: 9. The CDR3 here is CASSPGTTWDEQFF. DNA for the CDR3: TGCGCCAGCAGCCCAGGGACTACGTGGGATGAGCAGTTCTTC.

This clonotype was detected a few times. The rearrangement uses TRBV12-3 or TRBV12-4 and TRBJ2-7, with D unresolved. Trimming shortened V by 3 bases and J by 5 bases, and 8 bases separated the two germline ends. This CDR3 has 12 residues. The CDR3 coding sequence is TGTGCCAGCAGTTTGATTTCCCACGAGCAGTACTTC. Protein sequence: CASSLISHEQYF.

The table lists this clonotype with a few counts. The V gene is TRBV20-1, the J gene TRBJ2-3, with D perhaps matching TRBD1 or TRBD2 (5 bases each). The germline gives CDR1 DFQATT, CDR2 SNEGSKA (reference sequence). V shed 5 bases and J shed 2 bases, with 14 bases lying between them. CDR3 size: 14 residues. The CDR3 sequence: CSALGRGVTDTQYF. CDR3 in DNA: TGCAGTGCTCTAGGAAGAGGGGTCACAGATACGCAGTATTTT.

The rearrangement uses TRBV9 and TRBJ2-2; D is undetermined. This CDR3 spans 13 amino acids. V lost 7 bases and J lost 1, with 8 bases in between. Looked up from germline, CDR1 is SGDLS and CDR2 is YYNGEE. The CDR3: CASAEVNTGELFF. In DNA, the CDR3 is TGTGCCAGCGCTGAAGTGAACACCGGGGAGCTGTTTTTT. The whole variable domain, filled in from reference TRBV9 and TRBJ2-2, reads DSGVTQTPKHLITATGQRVTLRCSPRSGDLSVYWYQQSLDQGLQFLIQYYNGEERAKGNILERFSAQQFPDLHSELNLSSLELGDSALYFCASAEVNTGELFFGEGSRLTVL.

Comment on this clonotype: The conserved phenylalanine or tryptophan normally closing the CDR3 is absent here, so this likely arose from a read error. V usage is TRBV6-1 and J usage is TRBJ2-5, with D perhaps assigned TRBD1 or TRBD2 (5 bases each). The CDR3 contains 14 residues. Germline V lookup: CDR1 MNHNS, CDR2 SASEGT. The germline V and J ends were trimmed by 6 bases and 1 base, with 12 bases remaining between them. In DNA form, the CDR3 reads TGTGCCAGCAGCCAAACCGGGACCCAAGAGACCCAGTACTCC. It encodes CASSQTGTQETQYS.

The genes are TRBV9 and TRBJ1-5; no clear D. The CDR3 extends over 13 amino acids. Trimming shortened V by 2 bases and J by 1 base, and 4 bases separated the two germline ends. The germline gives CDR1 SGDLS, CDR2 YYNGEE. DNA for the CDR3: TGTGCCAGCAGCGTGGGCAGCAATCAGCCCCAGCATTTT. Protein product: CASSVGSNQPQHF.

This clonotype occurred a few times. V usage is TRBV9 and J usage is TRBJ2-7, with 11 bases identical to TRBD1. This CDR3 has 14 residues. J gave up 6 bases and V 3 bases, and 5 bases lay outside the gene matches. In germline, CDR1 is SGDLS, CDR2 YYNGEE. In DNA, the CDR3 is TGTGCCAGCAGCGGGACAGGGGGCCAGGTCGAGCAGTACTTC. Translating gives CASSGTGGQVEQYF.

This clonotype turned up a few times. The rearrangement uses TRBV3-1 and TRBJ1-2; tentatively, D is TRBD1 (5 bases). The CDR3 length is 14 residues. V gave up 1 base and J gave up 5 bases, with 11 bases separating them. Germline assignment: CDR1 LGHDT and CDR2 YNNKEL (reference sequence). The DNA of the CDR3 is TGTGCCAGCAGCCAAGGTTTCGGGGGGTATGGCTACACCTTC. Translating it yields CASSQGFGGYGYTF. The full variable domain, its missing parts supplied by reference TRBV3-1 and TRBJ1-2, is DTAVSQTPKYLVTQMGNDKSIKCEQNLGHDTMYWYKQDSKKFLKIMFSYNNKELIINETVPNRFSPKSPDKAHLNLHINSLELGDSAVYFCASSQGFGGYGYTFGSGTRLTVV.

The chain combines TRBV29-1 with TRBJ2-7; perhaps TRBD2 as D (6 bases). The germline V gene encodes CDR1 SQVTM and CDR2 ANQGSEA. The CDR3 is 17 amino acids. Trimming cost V 7 bases and J 1 base, with 26 bases left between them. The CDR3 loop reads CSATGGAGRTHSYEQYF. CDR3 bases: TGCAGCGCTACCGGAGGGGCTGGAAGGACCCATTCCTACGAGCAGTACTTC.

The V call is TRBV3-1, the J call TRBJ2-1, with D hard to call. Germline values: CDR1 LGHDT, CDR2 YNNKEL (reference sequence). V lost 0 bases and J 8 bases, leaving 11 bases between the germline ends. The CDR3 totals 14 residues. The CDR3 loop reads CASSQDSLLDEQFF. CDR3 bases: TGTGCCAGCAGCCAAGATTCCCTGCTCGATGAGCAGTTCTTC.

The genes are TRBV20-1 and TRBJ2-7; the D gene is possibly TRBD2 (5 bases). V was shortened by 4 bases and J by 3 bases, with 13 bases between the two germline ends. Germline CDR1 reads DFQATT; CDR2 reads SNEGSKA (reference sequence). This CDR3 has 13 residues. The CDR3 loop reads CSAKDSSYYEQYF. As DNA, the CDR3 is TGCAGTGCTAAGGACTCCTCTTACTACGAGCAGTACTTC.

In its sample, this clonotype was seen a few times. J is TRBJ1-3 and V is TRBV10-2, with no clear D. The CDR3 length is 12 residues. Trimming removed 6 bases from V and 1 base from J, with 4 bases in between. CDR1 WSHSY and CDR2 SAAADI come from the germline V gene. This CDR3 reads CASRASGNTIYF. CDR3 sequence (DNA): TGCGCCAGCAGGGCTTCTGGAAACACCATATATTTT.

This chain connects TRBV7-6 to TRBJ2-2; 7 bases agree with TRBD2. The CDR3 consists of 15 residues. V was pared by 4 bases and J by 5 bases, with 7 bases of the junction left unmatched. Looked up from germline, CDR1 is SGHVS and CDR2 is FNYEAQ. CDR3 sequence (DNA): TGTGCCAGCAGCTGGCGGGGGAAGGGGACCGGGGAGCTGTTTTTT. Its translation: CASSWRGKGTGELFF.

This clonotype was picked up a small number of times. The rearrangement links TRBV20-1 to TRBJ2-7, with TRBD2 matching 11 bases. The CDR3 totals 14 residues. Germline lookup yields CDR1 DFQATT and CDR2 SNEGSKA (reference sequence). V was clipped by 2 bases and J by 5 bases; unmatched bases: 5. CDR3 DNA sequence: TGCAGTGCTAGAAGTACTAGCGGGGGTAACGAGCAGTACTTC. Encoded protein: CSARSTSGGNEQYF.

In its sample, this clonotype was seen a few times. The chain carries TRBV6-1 and TRBJ1-3; TRBD1 might be the D (5 bases). Germline V gene lookup returns CDR1 MNHNS and CDR2 SASEGT. The CDR3 is 16 residues long. Trimming took off 4 bases at V and 2 bases at J, with 15 bases between the two ends. As DNA, the CDR3 is TGTGCCAGCAGTGTAACGGGGCGTGAACCTGGAAACACCATATATTTT. Amino acid sequence: CASSVTGREPGNTIYF.

The genes are TRBV7-3 and TRBJ2-1; D is possibly TRBD2 (5 bases). Looked up from germline, CDR1 is SGHTA and CDR2 is FQGTGA. Trimming took off 9 bases at V and 5 bases at J, with 14 bases between the two ends. The CDR3 runs to 13 residues. The CDR3 spells CASSKTGNNEQFF. In DNA form, the CDR3 reads TGTGCCAGTAGTAAGACGGGAAACAATGAGCAGTTCTTC.

The chain uses TRBV12-3 or TRBV12-4 and TRBJ2-1, with D unclear. V was cut by 6 bases and J by 5 bases, with 14 bases left in between. The CDR3 sequence is 14 residues long. The CDR3 DNA follows: TGTGCCAGCAGCCTAACTGGAATTAACAATGAGCAGTTCTTC. It encodes CASSLTGINNEQFF.

This clonotype has just a few counts. The gene calls are TRBV5-8 and TRBJ1-1, with 7 nucleotides matching TRBD1. Germline V gene sequence: CDR1 SGHTS, CDR2 YDEGEE. V lost 4 bases and J lost 0; bases outside the gene matches: 9. CDR3 length: 16 amino acids. The CDR3 bases are TGTGCCAGCAGCCCGGTCCCGACAGGGCTGAACACTGAAGCTTTCTTT. This codes for CASSPVPTGLNTEAFF.

The rearrangement joins TRBV7-6 to TRBJ2-7; 10 bases agree with TRBD1. V was pared by 4 bases and J by 3 bases, with 12 bases of the junction left unmatched. CDR1 is SGHVS, CDR2 FNYEAQ, per germline. The CDR3 spans 17 residues. CDR3 in amino acids: CASSSSNAGQGFYEQYF. The CDR3 DNA is TGTGCCAGCAGCTCTTCTAATGCGGGACAGGGGTTCTACGAGCAGTACTTC.

This clonotype has only a few counts. V and J are TRBV12-3 or TRBV12-4 and TRBJ2-7; 7 bases line up with TRBD1. The trim removed 6 bases at V and 2 bases at J, leaving 7 bases unmatched. The CDR3 length is 14 residues. CDR3 residues: CASSPRGLAYEQYF. CDR3 coding DNA: TGTGCCAGCAGCCCGAGGGGGCTCGCCTACGAGCAGTACTTC.

The rearrangement uses TRBV9 and TRBJ1-3, with D maybe TRBD1 (6 bases). V lost 5 bases and J 1 base, leaving 10 bases between the germline ends. In germline, CDR1 is SGDLS, CDR2 YYNGEE. CDR3 length: 14 residues. The CDR3 DNA reads as TGTGCCAGCAGAGGGCAGGGGTCTGGAAACACCATATATTTT. It codes for CASRGQGSGNTIYF.

The V and J genes are TRBV4-2 and TRBJ2-5; D is ambiguous. The CDR3 loop spans 15 amino acids. The germline gives CDR1 LGHNA, CDR2 YNFKEQ. The ends were cut back, 1 base at V and 4 bases at J, with 13 bases in the middle. CDR3 loop: CASSQGNPSGETQYF. The CDR3 DNA is TGTGCCAGCAGCCAAGGGAATCCCTCGGGAGAGACCCAGTACTTC.

CDR3 bases: TGCGCCAGCAGCCAAGTTGGTCTAGCAGTCAACGAGCAGTACTTC. Translated: CASSQVGLAVNEQYF. The V and J genes are TRBV4-1 and TRBJ2-7; D is possibly TRBD2 (5 bases). V lost 1 base, J lost 5 bases, and 15 bases lay in between. Germline CDR1 and CDR2: MGHRA and YSYEKL. The length of the CDR3 is 15 residues.

The sample holds many counts of this clonotype. The CDR3 DNA follows: TGCAGCGTTGACGCGCAGGGGAACACCGGGGAGCTGTTTTTT. It encodes CSVDAQGNTGELFF. The chain recombines TRBV29-1 with TRBJ2-2; possible D gene TRBD1, 5 bases. The CDR3 sequence is 14 residues long. From germline, CDR1 is SQVTM and CDR2 ANQGSEA. Trimming left V 3 bases short and J 1 base short, with 9 bases between.

This clonotype was counted between two and nine times. The rearrangement uses TRBV18 and TRBJ2-7; no clear D gene. With 5 bases removed from V and 1 base from J, the gap between germline ends came to 15 bases. The CDR3 totals 15 residues. Looked up from germline, CDR1 is KGHSH and CDR2 is LQKENI. CDR3 bases: TGTGCCAGCTCAATGTCGGGCTTGCGTTCCTACGAGCAGTACTTC. This codes for CASSMSGLRSYEQYF.

This clonotype occurred a few times. The V gene is TRBV9, the J gene TRBJ2-3, with 11 nucleotides matching TRBD2. CDR3 length equals 15 residues. J was trimmed by 2 bases and V by 2 bases; bases with no gene match: 1. Looked up from germline, CDR1 is SGDLS and CDR2 is YYNGEE. CDR3 sequence: CASSVGLAVTDTQYF. As DNA, the CDR3 is TGTGCCAGCAGCGTGGGACTAGCGGTCACAGATACGCAGTATTTT.

The rearrangement links TRBV5-1 to TRBJ2-6; D ambiguous. Germline CDR1 and CDR2: SGHRS and YFSETQ. The ends were cut back, 6 bases at V and 2 bases at J, with 15 bases in the middle. This CDR3 has 16 residues. CDR3 nucleotide sequence: TGCGCCAGCATCTCGGATGTCGCAACTGGGGCCAACGTCCTGACTTTC. This codes for CASISDVATGANVLTF.

This clonotype was detected ten times or more. The chain recombines TRBV4-1 with TRBJ1-1; D might be TRBD1 (5 bases). V was trimmed by 3 bases and J by 4 bases, leaving 18 bases between them. Germline CDR1 and CDR2: MGHRA and YSYEKL. The CDR3 extends over 16 amino acids. As DNA, the CDR3 is TGCGCCAGCAGCCAGCCCACGAAAGGGACCTCCACTGAAGCTTTCTTT. Translated: CASSQPTKGTSTEAFF.

The chain joins TRBV20-1 to TRBJ2-3; no definite D call. V lost 6 bases and J 5 bases, leaving 9 bases between the germline ends. Germline CDR1 is DFQATT and CDR2 is SNEGSKA (reference sequence). The CDR3 sequence is 11 residues long. CDR3 region: CSAASGDTQYF. The DNA for the CDR3 is TGCAGTGCCGCCTCGGGAGATACGCAGTATTTT.

The chain recombines TRBV5-5 with TRBJ2-3; 10 positions agree with TRBD1. The CDR3 extends over 15 amino acids. Germline V gives CDR1 SGHKS, CDR2 YYEKEE (reference sequence). The junction had 7 bases not matched to a gene; V was cut back by 3 bases and J by 6 bases. The chain's CDR3 is CASSSPGTGADTQYF. Written as DNA, the CDR3 is TGTGCCAGCAGCTCGCCTGGGACAGGGGCCGATACGCAGTATTTT.

This clonotype was counted between two and nine times. This chain joins TRBV29-1 and TRBJ2-2, with 12 bases fitting TRBD2. The V gene's germline CDR1 is SQVTM and CDR2 ANQGSEA. There are 17 residues in the CDR3. The junction had 9 bases not matched to a gene; V was cut back by 6 bases and J by 1 base. The CDR3 sequence: CSVSRLAGALNTGELFF. The DNA for the CDR3 is TGCAGCGTCTCCCGACTAGCGGGGGCTCTGAACACCGGGGAGCTGTTTTTT.

This clonotype was recorded many times. The chain combines TRBV11-3 with TRBJ2-7; D is unclear. The CDR3 extends over 13 amino acids. V was pared by 3 bases and J by 6 bases, with 12 bases between. Germline CDR1 and CDR2: SGHNT and YENEEA. CDR3 residues: CASSFSYRGEQYF. CDR3 bases: TGTGCCAGCAGCTTTTCCTATAGAGGCGAGCAGTACTTC.